These 14 T cell receptor beta chains were all obtained from the same sample, sequenced in a study of cytomegalovirus exposure and HLA in healthy donors. PCR amplification relied on 60 Vbeta primers (plus 13 Jbeta primers). Clones were read by immunoSEQ multiplex PCR, and TCRdb kept only the in-frame ones, dropping some. The sample has about 150,000 clones; around 78% are singletons. Specimen: PBMCs. Receptor source: a woman in her fifties or sixties in good health and CMV-seropositive.

The rearrangement joins TRBV27 to TRBJ2-6; 7 bases fit TRBD1. Germline V CDR1 and CDR2: MNHEY, SMNVEV (reference sequence). V dropped 5 bases and J dropped 0; count of bases not matched to a gene: 7. The length of the CDR3 is 17 residues. The CDR3: CASSLRDRSSGANVLTF. As DNA, the CDR3 is TGTGCCAGCAGTCTCCGGGACAGAAGCTCTGGGGCCAACGTCCTGACTTTC.

The genes are TRBV5-8 and TRBJ1-6, with D unresolved. V gave up 4 bases and J gave up 11 bases, with 10 bases separating them. The CDR3 length is 12 residues. Per the germline V gene, CDR1 is SGHTS and CDR2 is YDEGEE. For the CDR3, the DNA is TGTGCCAGCAGCCTTAGAATGCCACCCCTCCACTTT. Translating it yields CASSLRMPPLHF.

The chain uses TRBV30 and TRBJ1-1; D may be TRBD1 (6 bases). Germline V gives CDR1 GTSNPN, CDR2 SVGIG (reference sequence). Trimming left V 2 bases short and J 1 base short, with 23 bases between. The CDR3 length is 18 residues. CDR3 amino acids: CAWSLNINTGTSNTEAFF. CDR3 DNA sequence: TGTGCCTGGAGTTTAAACATTAACACCGGGACATCGAACACTGAAGCTTTCTTT.

The chain recombines TRBV27 with TRBJ1-1; 7 nucleotides align to TRBD1. The J segment lost 1 base and the V segment lost 7 bases, leaving 9 bases of the junction unmatched. This CDR3 has 15 residues. Germline V gene sequence: CDR1 MNHEY, CDR2 SMNVEV (reference sequence). CDR3 sequence: CASIPTGSWNTEAFF. CDR3 DNA sequence: TGTGCCAGCATTCCGACAGGGTCATGGAACACTGAAGCTTTCTTT.

The chain has TRBV7-6 and TRBJ2-1, with 8 bases matching TRBD1. With 6 bases clipped from V and 10 bases from J, the junction kept 8 bases outside the gene matches. The CDR3 is 13 amino acids. CDR1 is SGHVS and CDR2 is FNYEAQ in the germline V gene. The CDR3 region is CASSKRTGLEQFF. In DNA form, the CDR3 reads TGTGCCAGCAGTAAAAGGACAGGGCTCGAGCAGTTCTTC.

This rearrangement joins TRBV14 to TRBJ1-5, with D uncertain. The V gene lost 1 base and the J gene lost 7 bases, with 8 bases spanning the gap. The CDR3 length is 13 residues. Germline V gene lookup returns CDR1 SGHDN and CDR2 FVKESK. Here the CDR3 reads CASSQAEKQPQHF. CDR3 nucleotides: TGTGCCAGCAGCCAAGCAGAAAAACAGCCCCAGCATTTT.

This chain joins TRBV7-2 and TRBJ2-3; the D gene is possibly TRBD2 (7 bases). CDR1 is SGHTA, CDR2 FQGNSA, per germline. The V end lost 2 bases, the J end lost 0 bases, and 18 bases lay between the germline ends. The length of the CDR3 is 18 residues. This CDR3 reads CASSLNYGGGGSTDTQYF. CDR3 in DNA: TGTGCCAGCAGCTTAAATTACGGTGGCGGGGGCAGCACAGATACGCAGTATTTT.

This sequence joins TRBV30 and TRBJ2-3; TRBD2 is a possible D gene (6 bases). The germline V gene has CDR1 GTSNPN and CDR2 SVGIG (reference sequence). CDR3 length: 16 residues. V shed 0 bases and J shed 2 bases, with 15 bases lying between them. The CDR3 DNA is TGTGCCTGGAGTGTAGGAGGGGTCAAACTCACAGATACGCAGTATTTT. This sequence encodes CAWSVGGVKLTDTQYF.

CDR3 sequence reads: CASSGGSGYNEQFF. CDR3 bases: TGTGCCAGCAGTGGAGGGAGCGGCTACAATGAGCAGTTCTTC. The genes are TRBV2 and TRBJ2-1; tentative D call: TRBD2 (5 bases). Germline values: CDR1 SNHLY, CDR2 FYNNEI. V lost 4 bases and J lost 3, with 10 bases in between. There are 14 residues in the CDR3.

The V call is TRBV11-2, the J call TRBJ1-4, with D tentatively TRBD1 (6 bases). The V end was cut by 3 bases, the J end by 3 bases, with 8 bases between. Germline CDR1 SGHAT, CDR2 FQNNGV. The CDR3 has 14 amino acids. The CDR3 DNA sequence: TGTGCCAGCAGCTTGGGACACGCTAATGAAAAACTGTTTTTT. It yields the protein CASSLGHANEKLFF.

V gene TRBV30 combines with J gene TRBJ2-5; 10 bases match TRBD2. V trimming: 1 base; J trimming: 5 bases; junction bases outside the gene matches: 10. Looked up from germline, CDR1 is GTSNPN and CDR2 is SVGIG (reference sequence). The CDR3 is 16 residues long. The CDR3 here is CAWSGVWGLASETQYF. The CDR3 region has the DNA TGTGCCTGGAGTGGGGTGTGGGGACTAGCGTCGGAGACCCAGTACTTC. Full variable domain (missing parts from reference TRBV30 and TRBJ2-5): SQTIHQWPATLVQPVGSPLSLECTVEGTSNPNLYWYRQAAGRGLQLLFYSVGIGQISSEVPQNLSASRPQDRQFILSSKKLLLSDSGFYLCAWSGVWGLASETQYFGPGTRLLVL.

The chain is built from TRBV10-3 and TRBJ2-7; D perhaps matches TRBD1 (5 bases). V lost 0 bases and J lost 5, with 11 bases in between. The CDR3 totals 14 residues. Germline CDR1 is ENHRY and CDR2 is SYGVKD. CDR3 sequence: CAISESGQGHEQYF. The CDR3 DNA is TGTGCCATCAGTGAGTCGGGTCAGGGCCACGAGCAGTACTTC.

The chain combines TRBV7-2 with TRBJ2-4, with 11 bases aligning to TRBD2. Looked up from germline, CDR1 is SGHTA and CDR2 is FQGNSA. V gave up 1 base and J gave up 0 bases; unmatched junction bases: 5. CDR3 length: 18 amino acids. The CDR3 region has the DNA TGTGCCAGCAGCTTAGGACTAGCGGGGACCCTAGCCAAAAACATTCAGTACTTC. Translated: CASSLGLAGTLAKNIQYF. Full variable domain (missing parts from reference TRBV7-2 and TRBJ2-4): GAGVSQSPSNKVTEKGKDVELRCDPISGHTALYWYRQSLGQGLEFLIYFQGNSAPDKSGLPSDRFSAERTGGSVSTLTIQRTQQEDSAVYLCASSLGLAGTLAKNIQYFGAGTRLSVL.

The gene calls are TRBV18 and TRBJ2-7, with 10 nucleotides matching TRBD2. CDR3 length: 16 residues. Germline-derived CDR1 and CDR2 are KGHSH and LQKENI. V shed 3 bases, J shed 0 bases, and the junction held 5 bases outside the gene matches. The CDR3 nucleotides read TGTGCCAGCTCACCGGGGGTAGCGGGAGGCTCCTACGAGCAGTACTTC. Translation gives CASSPGVAGGSYEQYF.